A selection of T cell receptor beta chains follows, all from one sample in a study of blood T cell repertoires in COVID-19. The repertoire was sequenced with immunoSEQ multiplex PCR; TCRdb's copy has only in-frame clones and lacks some. Here the sample spans approximately 110,000 clones, 86% being singletons. The sequenced material came from peripheral blood. Source of these receptors: a human donor in a cohort sampled during active COVID-19. Both conserved end residues are part of each CDR3. D genes are given only for firm matches. The size entry is marked missing in some rows and otherwise reads once, few, many or a size class.

d_gene: NA; abundance: NA; j_gene: TRBJ1-2; v_gene: TRBV27; CDR3nt: TGTGCCAGCAGCCATCATTCAGGGGCTAACTATGGCTACACCTTC; CDR3aa: CASSHHSGANYGYTF
d_gene: TRBD1; abundance: NA; j_gene: TRBJ1-2; v_gene: TRBV19; CDR3nt: TGTGCCAGTAGTCCCTCCCCGGGACAGGGGGCGGTCTATGGCTACACCTTC; CDR3aa: CASSPSPGQGAVYGYTF
d_gene: NA; abundance: NA; j_gene: TRBJ2-1; v_gene: TRBV7-9; CDR3nt: TGTGCCAGCAGCTCAAGCCGGGGGAGGCGGGGAGGCTACAATGAGCAGTTCTTC; CDR3aa: CASSSSRGRRGGYNEQFF
d_gene: NA; abundance: NA; j_gene: TRBJ2-7; v_gene: TRBV28; CDR3nt: TGTGCCAGCCTTAAATTGTCTTCCTACGAGCAGTACTTC; CDR3aa: CASLKLSSYEQYF
d_gene: TRBD2; abundance: few; j_gene: TRBJ2-7; v_gene: TRBV6-5; CDR3nt: TGTGCCAGCAGGGACATAGCGGGAGGTGGGGAGCAGTACTTC; CDR3aa: CASRDIAGGGEQYF
d_gene: NA; abundance: NA; j_gene: TRBJ1-2; v_gene: TRBV6-5; CDR3nt: TGTGCCAGCAGGCAAGACAGTAACTATGGCTACACCTTC; CDR3aa: CASRQDSNYGYTF
d_gene: TRBD1; abundance: NA; j_gene: TRBJ1-1; v_gene: TRBV18; CDR3nt: TGTGCCAGCTCACTCACAGGGGGCTCCCCGAACACTGAAGCTTTCTTT; CDR3aa: CASSLTGGSPNTEAFF
d_gene: NA; abundance: few; j_gene: TRBJ2-1; v_gene: TRBV18; CDR3nt: TGTGCCAGCTCACCTTCTTCGACTATCGATGAGCAGTTCTTC; CDR3aa: CASSPSSTIDEQFF
d_gene: NA; abundance: NA; j_gene: TRBJ2-5; v_gene: TRBV4-2; CDR3nt: TGTGCCAGCAGCCAAAACTTACAAGAGACCCAGTACTTC; CDR3aa: CASSQNLQETQYF
d_gene: TRBD2; abundance: NA; j_gene: TRBJ2-5; v_gene: TRBV6-6; CDR3nt: TGTGCCAGCAGTTACGGGGCGGGAGGGCCAGCAGAGACCCAGTACTTC; CDR3aa: CASSYGAGGPAETQYF
d_gene: TRBD2; abundance: NA; j_gene: TRBJ2-3; v_gene: TRBV4-1; CDR3nt: TGCGCCAGCAGCCAAGCCTGGTCTAGCGGGGCAACAGATACGCAGTATTTT; CDR3aa: CASSQAWSSGATDTQYF
d_gene: NA; abundance: NA; j_gene: TRBJ2-7; v_gene: TRBV7-2; CDR3nt: TGTGCCAGCAGCTTAGCCAAGGGGGTCCACGAGCAGTACTTC; CDR3aa: CASSLAKGVHEQYF
d_gene: TRBD1; abundance: NA; j_gene: TRBJ1-5; v_gene: TRBV19; CDR3nt: TGTGCCAGTAGTGTCCAATCACAGGGGTCTCAGCCCCAGCATTTT; CDR3aa: CASSVQSQGSQPQHF
d_gene: NA; abundance: NA; j_gene: TRBJ1-2; v_gene: TRBV28; CDR3nt: TGTGCCAGCAGCTCAGGATTCGGTGGCTACACCTTC; CDR3aa: CASSSGFGGYTF
d_gene: TRBD2; abundance: few; j_gene: TRBJ2-7; v_gene: TRBV7-9; CDR3nt: TGTGCCAGCAGCTTGGCGGCAGCGGGGGAGCAGTACTTC; CDR3aa: CASSLAAAGEQYF
d_gene: TRBD2; abundance: once; j_gene: TRBJ2-1; v_gene: TRBV9; CDR3nt: TGTGCCAGCAGCGTAGACGCGGGAGTGTCCCCAGAAAGACAGTTCTTC; CDR3aa: CASSVDAGVSPERQFF
d_gene: TRBD2; abundance: NA; j_gene: TRBJ2-4; v_gene: TRBV12-5; CDR3nt: TGTGCTAGTGGGATCGAGAACCTAGCGGGTAAAAACATTCAGTACTTC; CDR3aa: CASGIENLAGKNIQYF
d_gene: NA; abundance: few; j_gene: TRBJ2-7; v_gene: TRBV9; CDR3nt: TGTGCCAGCAGCGTAGCTAGACTGCCCTACGAGCAGTACTTC; CDR3aa: CASSVARLPYEQYF
d_gene: NA; abundance: NA; j_gene: TRBJ1-1; v_gene: TRBV21-1; CDR3nt: TGTGCCAGCAGCAAAGAAAGCGGAGGGGGCGAAGGAACTGAAGCTTTCTTT; CDR3aa: CASSKESGGGEGTEAFF
d_gene: TRBD1; abundance: few; j_gene: TRBJ2-7; v_gene: TRBV19; CDR3nt: TGTGCCAGTAAAACTAAGGACAGGGAAATTTACGAGCAGTACTTC; CDR3aa: CASKTKDREIYEQYF
d_gene: NA; abundance: NA; j_gene: TRBJ1-1; v_gene: TRBV2; CDR3nt: TGTGCCAGAGAGACAGGGAACACTGAAGCTTTCTTT; CDR3aa: CARETGNTEAFF
d_gene: NA; abundance: NA; j_gene: TRBJ2-2; v_gene: TRBV7-9; CDR3nt: TGTGCCAGCAGCTTTCGCCTTGACAACGGGGAGCTGTTTTTT; CDR3aa: CASSFRLDNGELFF
d_gene: NA; abundance: few; j_gene: TRBJ1-2; v_gene: TRBV28; CDR3nt: TGTGCCAGCAGTTCGGGGGGGGTCGGTGGCTACACCTTC; CDR3aa: CASSSGGVGGYTF
d_gene: TRBD1; abundance: once; j_gene: TRBJ1-2; v_gene: TRBV5-5; CDR3nt: TGTGCCAGCAGCTCCGACAGGGGGAACACCTTC; CDR3aa: CASSSDRGNTF
d_gene: NA; abundance: NA; j_gene: TRBJ1-1; v_gene: TRBV29-1; CDR3nt: TGCAGCGGGGTGGGAGAGATGAACACTGAAGCTTTCTTT; CDR3aa: CSGVGEMNTEAFF
d_gene: NA; abundance: NA; j_gene: TRBJ2-7; v_gene: TRBV6-2/TRBV6-3; CDR3nt: TGTGCCAGCAGCCGAGAGGGAGTTTATTACGAGCAGTACTTC; CDR3aa: CASSREGVYYEQYF
d_gene: TRBD2; abundance: NA; j_gene: TRBJ2-1; v_gene: TRBV5-6; CDR3nt: TGTGCCAGCAGCTTGACTAGCGGGAACGATGAGCAGTTCTTC; CDR3aa: CASSLTSGNDEQFF
d_gene: TRBD1; abundance: once; j_gene: TRBJ2-3; v_gene: TRBV6-6; CDR3nt: TGTGCCAGCAGTACTGGGACAGGGGAGCAGTATTTT; CDR3aa: CASSTGTGEQYF
d_gene: TRBD2; abundance: few; j_gene: TRBJ2-7; v_gene: TRBV9; CDR3nt: TGTGCCAGCAGCATGACTAGCGGGATCGGCGAGCAGTACTTC; CDR3aa: CASSMTSGIGEQYF
d_gene: NA; abundance: NA; j_gene: TRBJ2-7; v_gene: TRBV7-8; CDR3nt: TGTGCCAGCAGCTTGACTAGCTCCTACGAGCAGTACTTC; CDR3aa: CASSLTSSYEQYF
d_gene: TRBD1; abundance: NA; j_gene: TRBJ2-5; v_gene: TRBV5-1; CDR3nt: TGCGCCAGCACGGGGACAGGACAAGAGACCCAGTACTTC; CDR3aa: CASTGTGQETQYF
d_gene: NA; abundance: NA; j_gene: TRBJ1-1; v_gene: TRBV30; CDR3nt: TGTGCCTGGAGTAAATTGGGGGGAGCTTTCTTT; CDR3aa: CAWSKLGGAFF
d_gene: TRBD2; abundance: NA; j_gene: TRBJ2-1; v_gene: TRBV24-1; CDR3nt: TGTGCCACCAGTATAGGGGAGACGGGACTAGCGACTGGAACCAATGAGCAGTTCTTC; CDR3aa: CATSIGETGLATGTNEQFF
d_gene: NA; abundance: NA; j_gene: TRBJ1-5; v_gene: TRBV28; CDR3nt: TGTGCCAGCAGGATAACGGGGAGGAATCAGCCCCAGCATTTT; CDR3aa: CASRITGRNQPQHF
d_gene: NA; abundance: NA; j_gene: TRBJ1-1; v_gene: TRBV11-3; CDR3nt: TGTGCCAGCAGCTTGGAGCAGAACACTGAAGCTTTCTTT; CDR3aa: CASSLEQNTEAFF
d_gene: NA; abundance: NA; j_gene: TRBJ1-4; v_gene: TRBV2; CDR3nt: TGTGCCAGCAGTCCCACCCTGGCCAATGAAAAACTGTTTTTT; CDR3aa: CASSPTLANEKLFF
d_gene: NA; abundance: NA; j_gene: TRBJ2-3; v_gene: TRBV6-4; CDR3nt: TGTGCCAGCAGTGACACACCTGGTTCGCAGTATTTT; CDR3aa: CASSDTPGSQYF
d_gene: NA; abundance: many; j_gene: TRBJ2-1; v_gene: TRBV5-1; CDR3nt: TGCGCCAGCAGGGTTAGCGGAGCGTACAATGAGCAGTTCTTC; CDR3aa: CASRVSGAYNEQFF
d_gene: NA; abundance: NA; j_gene: TRBJ2-1; v_gene: TRBV28; CDR3nt: TGTGCCAGCAGGATCGGGACATCCTCCTACAATGAGCAGTTCTTC; CDR3aa: CASRIGTSSYNEQFF
d_gene: NA; abundance: NA; j_gene: TRBJ1-5; v_gene: TRBV6-6; CDR3nt: TGTGCCAGCAGTTACTCGACGTCGGGTCAGCCCCAGCATTTT; CDR3aa: CASSYSTSGQPQHF
d_gene: NA; abundance: NA; j_gene: TRBJ1-4; v_gene: TRBV7-9; CDR3nt: TGTGCCAGCAGCTTAGTACAGGCGTCTAATGAAAAACTGTTTTTT; CDR3aa: CASSLVQASNEKLFF
d_gene: NA; abundance: NA; j_gene: TRBJ2-3; v_gene: TRBV5-1; CDR3nt: TGCGCCAGCAGCTTGGGGGGAACTGAAGCGGCGCAGTATTTT; CDR3aa: CASSLGGTEAAQYF
d_gene: NA; abundance: NA; j_gene: TRBJ1-1; v_gene: TRBV7-9; CDR3nt: TGTGCCAGCAGCTTACAGGGGCTGGTGAACACTGAAGCTTTCTTT; CDR3aa: CASSLQGLVNTEAFF
d_gene: TRBD1; abundance: NA; j_gene: TRBJ1-1; v_gene: TRBV9; CDR3nt: TGTGCCAGCAGCCCAGGGGGGAACACTGAAGCTTTCTTT; CDR3aa: CASSPGGNTEAFF
d_gene: NA; abundance: NA; j_gene: TRBJ2-3; v_gene: TRBV11-3; CDR3nt: TGTGCCAGCAGCCCTGGGGCGGCCACAGATACGCAGTATTTT; CDR3aa: CASSPGAATDTQYF
d_gene: TRBD1; abundance: NA; j_gene: TRBJ2-2; v_gene: TRBV30; CDR3nt: TGTGCCTTACAGGGGCCGAGCACCGGGGAGCTGTTTTTT; CDR3aa: CALQGPSTGELFF
d_gene: TRBD1; abundance: NA; j_gene: TRBJ2-1; v_gene: TRBV24-1; CDR3nt: TGTGCCACCAGTGCCGTGGACAGGGCGGGCAACAATGAGCAGTTCTTC; CDR3aa: CATSAVDRAGNNEQFF
d_gene: TRBD1; abundance: few; j_gene: TRBJ1-6; v_gene: TRBV19; CDR3nt: TGTGCCAGTAAGGGGTGGGACAGAAATTCACCCCTCCACTTT; CDR3aa: CASKGWDRNSPLHF
d_gene: TRBD2; abundance: NA; j_gene: TRBJ2-7; v_gene: TRBV7-3; CDR3nt: TGTGCCAGCAGCTTATCGTCGGGAGGCGAGCAGTACTTC; CDR3aa: CASSLSSGGEQYF
d_gene: TRBD1; abundance: once; j_gene: TRBJ2-4; v_gene: TRBV5-1; CDR3nt: TGCGCCAGCAGCCTGGCCCCGGGACAGGAGAAAAACATTCAGTACTTC; CDR3aa: CASSLAPGQEKNIQYF
d_gene: TRBD1; abundance: NA; j_gene: TRBJ2-3; v_gene: TRBV4-1; CDR3nt: TGCGCCAGCAGCCAAGATTGGGACAGGGCCCTTAGCACAGATACGCAGTATTTT; CDR3aa: CASSQDWDRALSTDTQYF
d_gene: NA; abundance: NA; j_gene: TRBJ2-6; v_gene: TRBV5-1; CDR3nt: TGCGCCAGCAGCTTGGTGGGGGGCTCTGGGGCCAACGTCCTGACTTTC; CDR3aa: CASSLVGGSGANVLTF
d_gene: TRBD1; abundance: few; j_gene: TRBJ1-3; v_gene: TRBV6-5; CDR3nt: TGTGCCAGCAGCAGGACAGGGGCAGCTGGAAACACCATATATTTT; CDR3aa: CASSRTGAAGNTIYF